A single sample gave rise to the 28 T cell receptor beta chains below, sequenced in a study of Tregs in tolerant kidney transplant recipients. FACS sorting followed a roughly 6-day coculture of CFSE-labeled recipient PBMCs with irradiated graft donor PBMCs. The data were produced by immunoSEQ multiplex PCR, yet TCRdb's version contains in-frame clones alone and is incomplete. The repertoire includes thousands of clones, approximately 35% of them detected once, and roughly 5% sits in the top ten. Their antigens remain unidentified. The material was CD8+ T cells from blood cultured with allogeneic cells, obtained before the transplant. These receptors originate from a human patient who received a combined kidney and bone marrow transplant.

V and J are TRBV4-2 and TRBJ2-7; D uncertain. The CDR3 spans 15 residues. Trimming took off 1 base at V and 2 bases at J, with 12 bases between the two ends. Looked up from germline, CDR1 is LGHNA and CDR2 is YNFKEQ. The CDR3 loop reads CASSQGIQQAYEQYF. CDR3 DNA sequence: TGTGCCAGCAGCCAAGGCATTCAGCAGGCCTACGAGCAGTACTTC.

This chain links TRBV7-7 with TRBJ2-1, with TRBD2 matching 7 bases. The length of the CDR3 is 14 residues. CDR1 is SSHAT, CDR2 FNYEAQ, per germline (reference sequence). Losses at the gene ends were 8 bases for V and 8 bases for J; bases not matched to a gene: 12. The CDR3 coding sequence is TGTGCCAGCGCTCGATTAGCGGGTCCGGATGAGCAGTTCTTC. Protein product: CASARLAGPDEQFF.

This chain connects TRBV7-2 to TRBJ1-2; TRBD1 matches 10 bases. CDR1 and CDR2 from the germline V gene are SGHTA and FQGNSA. This CDR3 has 17 amino acids. Losses at the gene ends were 2 bases for V and 4 bases for J; bases not matched to a gene: 10. Written as DNA, the CDR3 is TGTGCCAGCAGCTTACCTACAGACAGGGGGCGTCTCTATGGCTACACCTTC. Encoded protein: CASSLPTDRGRLYGYTF.

This clone appeared a few times. This rearrangement joins TRBV19 to TRBJ2-1; TRBD2 matches at 7 bases. V trimming: 8 bases; J trimming: 0 bases; junction bases outside the gene matches: 4. CDR1 is LNHDA, CDR2 SQIVND, per germline (reference sequence). The CDR3 is 14 amino acids. In DNA, the CDR3 is TGTGCCAGTGGGAGGGATGGCTCCTACAATGAGCAGTTCTTC. Amino acid sequence: CASGRDGSYNEQFF.

The rearrangement uses TRBV14 and TRBJ1-1; TRBD1 agrees at 9 bases. The CDR3 is 15 amino acids. CDR1 is SGHDN and CDR2 is FVKESK in the germline V gene. J was trimmed by 3 bases and V by 2 bases; bases with no gene match: 4. The CDR3 region is CASSQRDRVHTEAFF. The CDR3, as DNA: TGTGCCAGCAGCCAAAGGGACAGGGTGCACACTGAAGCTTTCTTT. The variable domain in full, with the rest retrieved from reference TRBV14 and TRBJ1-1, is EAGVTQFPSHSVIEKGQTVTLRCDPISGHDNLYWYRRVMGKEIKFLLHFVKESKQDESGMPNNRFLAERTGGTYSTLKVQPAELEDSGVYFCASSQRDRVHTEAFFGQGTRLTVV.

On this clone: Additional DNA sequences in this sample encode the identical CDR3. V gene TRBV27 combines with J gene TRBJ1-1; TRBD1 is a possible D gene (6 bases). Trimming pared 1 base from V and 3 bases from J, leaving 12 bases between. The CDR3 extends over 15 amino acids. The germline V gene encodes CDR1 MNHEY and CDR2 SMNVEV (reference sequence). For the CDR3, the DNA is TGTGCCAGCAGTTTATTTGCGGGGGCAGACACTGAAGCTTTCTTT. Protein: CASSLFAGADTEAFF.

The rearrangement uses TRBV29-1 and TRBJ2-7, with D possibly matching TRBD1 (6 bases). The CDR3 consists of 13 residues. Germline lookup yields CDR1 SQVTM and CDR2 ANQGSEA. CDR3 DNA sequence: TGCGGCGCAGGACAGCCAGGCTCCTACGAGCAGTACTTC. It specifies CGAGQPGSYEQYF.

V is TRBV25-1 and J is TRBJ2-1, with 10 bases aligning to TRBD2. Germline trimming cut 1 base from V and 7 bases from J; bases unmatched to any gene: 1. Germline CDR1 and CDR2: MGHDK and SYGVNS. The CDR3 sequence is 14 residues long. The CDR3 spells CASSESGLANEQFF. The DNA of the CDR3 is TGTGCCAGCAGTGAATCGGGACTAGCGAATGAGCAGTTCTTC.

This clone was counted only a few times. A single base separates this from a much larger clone, so it may be a read error. V gene TRBV5-5 combines with J gene TRBJ2-5; a possible D gene is TRBD2 (6 bases). Germline CDR1 SGHKS, CDR2 YYEKEE (reference sequence). This CDR3 has 18 amino acids. V lost 4 bases and J 2 bases, leaving 24 bases between the germline ends. This CDR3 reads CASSQVVMFAGLQETQYF. The CDR3 nucleotides are TGTGCCAGCAGCCAAGTAGTAATGTTCGCGGGGCTACAAGAGACCCAGTACTTC.

The chain joins TRBV30 to TRBJ2-7, with TRBD2 identical over 7 bases. Germline CDR1 is GTSNPN and CDR2 is SVGIG (reference sequence). J lost 3 bases, V lost 8 bases, and 7 bases had no gene match. The CDR3 is 12 amino acids. CDR3 sequence (DNA): TGTGCCGCTTCGGGACTACTCTACGAGCAGTACTTC. It yields the protein CAASGLLYEQYF.

This clone was counted between two and nine times. The gene calls are TRBV6-5 and TRBJ2-1, with 12 positions matching TRBD2. Germline V gives CDR1 MNHEY, CDR2 SVGAGI. The CDR3 has 15 residues. The ends lost 1 base at V and 7 bases at J; junction bases unmatched: 2. The CDR3 coding sequence is TGTGCCAGCAGTTACTTCGGACTAGCGGGAAATGAGCAGTTCTTC. Its protein product is CASSYFGLAGNEQFF.

This clone was observed a handful of times. The chain recombines TRBV2 with TRBJ2-1; possibly TRBD2 for D (6 bases). CDR1 is SNHLY, CDR2 FYNNEI, per germline. V was trimmed by 2 bases and J by 2 bases, leaving 13 bases between them. The CDR3 runs to 16 residues. The CDR3 loop is CASSESGGVAYNEQFF. CDR3 nucleotide sequence: TGTGCCAGCAGTGAATCGGGCGGGGTTGCCTACAATGAGCAGTTCTTC.

The rearrangement links TRBV30 to TRBJ2-7, with 7 nucleotides matching TRBD1. The junction had 9 bases not matched to a gene; V was cut back by 1 base and J by 0 bases. From germline, CDR1 is GTSNPN and CDR2 SVGIG (reference sequence). CDR3 length: 16 residues. CDR3 bases: TGTGCCTGGAGTGGGTTTCCAGGGGGATCCTCCTACGAGCAGTACTTC. This gives the protein CAWSGFPGGSSYEQYF.

The V call is TRBV27, the J call TRBJ1-4; the match to TRBD1 covers 7 bases. The CDR3 covers 18 residues. The ends lost 3 bases at V and 0 bases at J; junction bases unmatched: 10. The germline V gene has CDR1 MNHEY and CDR2 SMNVEV (reference sequence). CDR3: CASSFLSTTGATNEKLFF. In DNA, the CDR3 is TGTGCCAGCAGTTTTCTCTCGACTACAGGGGCAACTAATGAAAAACTGTTTTTT.

The rearrangement joins TRBV7-9 to TRBJ2-1, with 10 bases identical to TRBD2. Per germline, CDR1 SEHNR and CDR2 FQNEAQ (reference sequence). This CDR3 has 16 residues. V lost 2 bases to trimming and J lost 3 bases; unmatched junction nucleotides: 4. Written as DNA, the CDR3 is TGTGCCAGCAGCTTATCACTAGCGGGGAACTACAATGAGCAGTTCTTC. Its protein is CASSLSLAGNYNEQFF.

The rearrangement uses TRBV7-6 and TRBJ2-7, with 12 nucleotides matching TRBD2. The germline CDR1 and CDR2 sequences are SGHVS and FNYEAQ. The CDR3 length is 16 residues. V lost 6 bases to trimming and J lost 2 bases; unmatched junction nucleotides: 8. The CDR3 DNA is TGTGCCAGCAGTTTGGTGGGGACTAGCGGGCCCTACGAGCAGTACTTC. Amino acids: CASSLVGTSGPYEQYF.

This clone was detected only a few times. V is TRBV19 and J is TRBJ2-7; 9 positions match TRBD2. Germline assignment: CDR1 LNHDA and CDR2 SQIVND (reference sequence). This CDR3 has 15 amino acids. The V segment lost 9 bases and the J segment 0 bases; nucleotides outside the gene matches: 9. In nucleotides, the CDR3 is TGTGCCAGCTCCCCGGCGGGGGGGCACTCCTACGAGCAGTACTTC. This codes for CASSPAGGHSYEQYF.

The V gene is TRBV7-2, the J gene TRBJ2-1, with D possibly matching TRBD2 (6 bases). The CDR3 loop spans 13 amino acids. Germline CDR1 SGHTA, CDR2 FQGNSA. V was cut by 6 bases and J by 8 bases, with 14 bases left in between. CDR3 amino acids: CASRTRDGDEQFF. CDR3 in DNA: TGTGCCAGCAGGACGCGGGACGGGGATGAGCAGTTCTTC.

The rearrangement joins TRBV9 to TRBJ2-3, with 7 bases matching TRBD2. Trimming cost V 0 bases and J 1 base; bases outside gene matches: 5. Germline V CDR1 and CDR2: SGDLS, YYNGEE. CDR3 length: 16 residues. CDR3 loop: CASSVGGGSGTDTQYF. CDR3 nucleotide sequence: TGTGCCAGCAGCGTAGGGGGGGGATCAGGCACAGATACGCAGTATTTT. Full variable domain (rest looked up from reference TRBV9 and TRBJ2-3): DSGVTQTPKHLITATGQRVTLRCSPRSGDLSVYWYQQSLDQGLQFLIQYYNGEERAKGNILERFSAQQFPDLHSELNLSSLELGDSALYFCASSVGGGSGTDTQYFGPGTRLTVL.

This clone was found a few times. One end of the junction varies from germline; a read error may be responsible. CDR3 coding DNA: TGCGCCAGCAGCCAAGATTGGTCTAGCGGGGGCTACAATGAGCAGTTCTTC. Translating gives CASSQDWSSGGYNEQFF. This sequence joins TRBV5-4 and TRBJ2-1; TRBD2 matches at 10 bases. The CDR3 sequence is 17 residues long. From germline, CDR1 is SGHNT and CDR2 YYREEE (reference sequence).

V is TRBV5-1 and J is TRBJ2-5; maybe TRBD1 (6 bases). The length of the CDR3 is 15 residues. Germline CDR1 SGHRS, CDR2 YFSETQ. Trimming cost V 0 bases and J 9 bases, with 18 bases left between them. CDR3 sequence (DNA): TGCGCCAGCAGCTTGGACAGGGCCGGTCGGGGCGCCCAGTACTTC. Its protein is CASSLDRAGRGAQYF.

V usage is TRBV4-3 and J usage is TRBJ1-1; D gene uncertain. The V gene's germline CDR1 is LGHNA and CDR2 YSLEER. The CDR3 extends over 15 amino acids. Trimming left V 1 base short and J 2 bases short, with 11 bases between. CDR3 region: CASSQGRFSNTEAFF. In DNA, the CDR3 is TGCGCCAGCAGCCAAGGTCGGTTTAGCAACACTGAAGCTTTCTTT.

The V and J genes are TRBV7-6 and TRBJ2-3; D gene ambiguous. Trimming left V 0 bases short and J 4 bases short, with 5 bases between. Germline CDR1 and CDR2: SGHVS and FNYEAQ. The CDR3 contains 13 residues. The CDR3 sequence is CASSLAQSDTQYF. CDR3 in DNA: TGTGCCAGCAGCTTAGCGCAGTCAGATACGCAGTATTTT.

The sample holds a few counts of this clone. CDR3: CASSPGAAAYEQYF. The CDR3 nucleotides are TGTGCCAGCTCACCGGGTGCGGCCGCCTACGAGCAGTACTTC. V usage is TRBV18 and J usage is TRBJ2-7; D is ambiguous. The CDR3 has 14 residues. V was trimmed by 3 bases and J by 2 bases, leaving 11 bases between them. CDR1 and CDR2 (germline): KGHSH, LQKENI. Full variable domain (remainder filled in from reference TRBV18 and TRBJ2-7): NAGVMQNPRHLVRRRGQEARLRCSPMKGHSHVYWYRQLPEEGLKFMVYLQKENIIDESGMPKERFSAEFPKEGPSILRIQQVVRGDSAAYFCASSPGAAAYEQYFGPGTRLTVT.

The chain uses TRBV4-2 and TRBJ2-1, with TRBD2 matching over 8 bases. The germline V gene has CDR1 LGHNA and CDR2 YNFKEQ. This CDR3 is built from 18 residues. Trimming took 2 bases from V and 0 from J; bases not matched to a gene: 9. CDR3 nucleotides: TGTGCCAGCAGCCAAAATCTCGGCGGGGGGAGCTCCTACAATGAGCAGTTCTTC. Encoded protein: CASSQNLGGGSSYNEQFF.

The V and J genes are TRBV5-1 and TRBJ2-7, with 10 bases matching TRBD1. This CDR3 is built from 14 residues. Germline V gene data show CDR1 as SGHRS and CDR2 as YFSETQ. Losses at the gene ends were 4 bases for V and 3 bases for J; bases not matched to a gene: 4. This CDR3 is CASSPGQGNYEQYF. The DNA for the CDR3 is TGCGCCAGCAGCCCGGGACAGGGGAACTACGAGCAGTACTTC.

The rearrangement joins TRBV19 to TRBJ1-5; tentative D call: TRBD1 (6 bases). There are 17 residues in the CDR3. The ends were cut back, 0 bases at V and 4 bases at J, with 16 bases in the middle. CDR1 and CDR2 from the germline V gene are LNHDA and SQIVND (reference sequence). CDR3 nucleotide sequence: TGTGCCAGTAGTATAGATTACCCCGACAGGTTTAATCAGCCCCAGCATTTT. It specifies CASSIDYPDRFNQPQHF.

The CDR3 DNA reads as TGCGCCAGCAGCCAAGCCGCAGGGGTGAACACTGAAGCTTTCTTT. Translation: CASSQAAGVNTEAFF. This chain connects TRBV4-1 to TRBJ1-1, with a possible D match to TRBD1 (6 bases). This CDR3 has 15 residues. Germline V gene sequence: CDR1 MGHRA, CDR2 YSYEKL. Trimming took off 1 base at V and 0 bases at J, with 9 bases between the two ends.